These 14 T cell receptor beta chains came from one sample sequenced in a study of early stage breast cancer tumors. The assay was immunoSEQ multiplex PCR, and TCRdb's table has in-frame clones only and misses some. The table lists about 69,000 clones, approximately 84% of them singletons. What was sequenced was blood. The source of these receptors is a person aged 40 to 49 with breast cancer.

Remarks on this clone: One junction end disagrees with the germline gene, perhaps due to a read error. The V gene is TRBV7-7, the J gene TRBJ1-5, with a possible D match to TRBD1 (5 bases). Germline V gene sequence: CDR1 SSHAT, CDR2 FNYEAQ (reference sequence). CDR3 length: 13 residues. The CDR3 is CASSQGEDQPQHF. The CDR3 DNA reads as TGTGCTAGCAGCCAGGGTGAAGATCAGCCCCAGCATTTT.

This chain joins TRBV30 and TRBJ2-3; D may be TRBD1 (5 bases). Trimming shortened V by 5 bases and J by 1 base, and 7 bases separated the two germline ends. CDR1 and CDR2 from the germline V gene are GTSNPN and SVGIG (reference sequence). The CDR3 spans 12 residues. The CDR3 sequence is CAWDRRTDTQYF. CDR3 coding DNA: TGTGCCTGGGACAGACGCACAGATACGCAGTATTTT.

The V call is TRBV19, the J call TRBJ2-3, with a possible D match to TRBD2 (5 bases). Between the trimmed V and J ends, which lost 3 bases and 0 bases, there was a span of 10 bases. Germline CDR1 and CDR2: LNHDA and SQIVND (reference sequence). This CDR3 has 15 amino acids. Here the CDR3 reads CASSMVASSTDTQYF. CDR3 bases: TGTGCCAGTAGTATGGTAGCGTCTAGCACAGATACGCAGTATTTT.

The CDR3 DNA reads as TGCGCCAGCAGCCAGATAGACTTATTCTCCTACAATGAGCAGTTCTTC. It specifies CASSQIDLFSYNEQFF. The genes are TRBV4-1 and TRBJ2-1; D gene uncertain. The V end lost 3 bases, the J end lost 0 bases, and 12 bases lay between the germline ends. CDR1 is MGHRA, CDR2 YSYEKL, per germline. This CDR3 is 16 amino acids long.

This chain connects TRBV14 to TRBJ1-2; D is undetermined. The V end was cut by 4 bases, the J end by 3 bases, with 15 bases between. Germline values: CDR1 SGHDN, CDR2 FVKESK. The CDR3 contains 15 residues. DNA of the CDR3: TGTGCCAGCAGCCCCCAGACCGTGGGTGACTATGGCTACACCTTC. It translates to CASSPQTVGDYGYTF.

About this clone itself: Additional DNA sequences in this sample encode the identical CDR3. V usage is TRBV7-9 and J usage is TRBJ2-1; D uncertain. CDR1 is SEHNR and CDR2 is FQNEAQ in the germline V gene (reference sequence). CDR3 size: 12 residues. Trimming took off 6 bases at V and 4 bases at J, with 7 bases between the two ends. The CDR3 reads CASSLGYNEQFF. CDR3 nucleotides: TGTGCCAGCAGTCTGGGGTACAATGAGCAGTTCTTC.

The J gene is TRBJ2-1, the V gene TRBV5-4, with TRBD1 matching over 7 bases. J lost 7 bases, V lost 5 bases, and 0 bases had no gene match. The germline V gene has CDR1 SGHNT and CDR2 YYREEE (reference sequence). The CDR3 is 11 residues long. The DNA of the CDR3 is TGTGCCAGCAGGGGACAGAATGAGCAGTTCTTC. Translation: CASRGQNEQFF.

The rearrangement links TRBV10-2 to TRBJ2-7; 9 bases line up with TRBD1. This CDR3 contains 16 residues. V shed 2 bases and J 0 bases; nucleotides not matched to a gene: 5. The germline V gene encodes CDR1 WSHSY and CDR2 SAAADI. The CDR3 nucleotides are TGCGCCAGCAGTGAGGCCAACAGGGGGCACTCCTACGAGCAGTACTTC. Translation: CASSEANRGHSYEQYF.

This chain's CDR3 is CASSMALAGGEQYF. CDR3 coding DNA: TGTGCCAGTAGTATGGCGCTAGCGGGAGGCGAGCAGTACTTC. V gene TRBV19 combines with J gene TRBJ2-7, with TRBD2 matching 11 bases. CDR3 size: 14 residues. J was trimmed by 6 bases and V by 3 bases; bases with no gene match: 4. CDR1 is LNHDA and CDR2 is SQIVND in the germline V gene (reference sequence). The whole variable domain, filled in from reference TRBV19 and TRBJ2-7, reads DGGITQSPKYLFRKEGQNVTLSCEQNLNHDAMYWYRQDPGQGLRLIYYSQIVNDFQKGDIAEGYSVSREKKESFPLTVTSAQKNPTAFYLCASSMALAGGEQYFGPGTRLTVT.

This chain uses TRBV7-9 with TRBJ1-1, with 8 bases that match TRBD1. CDR3 length: 15 residues. V lost 1 base, J lost 1 base, and 2 bases stayed unmatched. The germline gives CDR1 SEHNR, CDR2 FQNEAQ (reference sequence). CDR3 amino acids: CASSLGGTGNTEAFF. CDR3 bases: TGTGCCAGCAGCTTAGGCGGGACAGGGAACACTGAAGCTTTCTTT. The whole variable domain, filled in from reference TRBV7-9 and TRBJ1-1, reads DTGVSQNPRHKITKRGQNVTFRCDPISEHNRLYWYRQTLGQGPEFLTYFQNEAQLEKSRLLSDRFSAERPKGSFSTLEIQRTEQGDSAMYLCASSLGGTGNTEAFFGQGTRLTVV.

This chain links TRBV10-1 with TRBJ2-7; D perhaps matches TRBD1 (8 bases). Germline CDR1 and CDR2: WNHNN and SYGVQD (reference sequence). There are 14 residues in the CDR3. Between the trimmed V and J ends, which lost 2 bases and 5 bases, there was a span of 13 bases. The CDR3 loop is CASSELTGGDEQYF. The DNA for the CDR3 is TGCGCCAGCAGTGAGCTAACAGGGGGGGACGAGCAGTACTTC.

This sequence joins TRBV10-1 and TRBJ2-1; 7 bases line up with TRBD1. This CDR3 contains 14 residues. Unmatched junction bases numbered 5, after V lost 2 bases and J lost 7 bases. Germline loops: CDR1 WNHNN, CDR2 SYGVQD (reference sequence). This CDR3 is CASSERTGLNEQFF. DNA for the CDR3: TGCGCCAGCAGTGAGCGGACAGGTTTGAATGAGCAGTTCTTC.

The chain has TRBV19 and TRBJ1-2, with 7 bases that match TRBD1. Germline values: CDR1 LNHDA, CDR2 SQIVND (reference sequence). This CDR3 contains 15 residues. Trimming removed 4 bases from V and 2 bases from J; junction bases left unmatched: 7. CDR3 amino acids: CASSTRDSANYGYTF. As DNA, the CDR3 is TGTGCCAGTAGTACCCGGGACAGCGCCAACTATGGCTACACCTTC. The whole variable domain, remainder taken from reference TRBV19 and TRBJ1-2, is DGGITQSPKYLFRKEGQNVTLSCEQNLNHDAMYWYRQDPGQGLRLIYYSQIVNDFQKGDIAEGYSVSREKKESFPLTVTSAQKNPTAFYLCASSTRDSANYGYTFGSGTRLTVV.

The chain combines TRBV19 with TRBJ2-7, with 13 bases lining up with TRBD2. V gave up 5 bases and J gave up 4 bases; unmatched junction bases: 8. Germline CDR1 and CDR2: LNHDA and SQIVND (reference sequence). The CDR3 has 16 amino acids. The CDR3: CASSSRTSGSVYEQYF. Here the CDR3 DNA reads TGTGCCAGTAGTTCCCGGACTAGCGGGAGTGTGTACGAGCAGTACTTC.